In its sample, the clone carrying this TCR beta chain was seen a few times. The antigen remains undetermined. TCRdb itself ran the 5' RACE reads through MiXCR, one entry per CDR3 protein. The repertoire holds a few hundred thousand distinct CDR3 sequences, with about 15% as singletons. The sample is drawn from a study of T cells after yellow fever vaccination. The wider study: It was SMART-Seq v4 Ultra Low Input that prepared the fractions with low cell numbers. Broader study findings: Once the booster was given, most primary-vaccination clones reappeared, at about 97% for CD4 and approximately 88% for CD8. A small proportion of clonotypes was detected in both the CD4 and CD8 compartments.

CDR1 is LNHDA and CDR2 is SQIVND in the germline V gene (reference sequence). Between the trimmed V and J ends, which lost 6 bases and 3 bases, there was a span of 21 bases. This CDR3 comprises 17 residues. This clonotype was sampled from a man younger than 35 who received the YFV17D yellow fever vaccine. V is TRBV19 and J is TRBJ1-5, with a tentative D call TRBD1 (6 bases). Specimen: PBMCs, collected more than 4 days after the first yellow fever vaccination. CDR3 loop: CASSQIQGRGANQPQHF. The CDR3, as DNA: TGTGCCAGTAGCCAGATACAGGGTCGAGGGGCCAATCAGCCCCAGCATTTT.